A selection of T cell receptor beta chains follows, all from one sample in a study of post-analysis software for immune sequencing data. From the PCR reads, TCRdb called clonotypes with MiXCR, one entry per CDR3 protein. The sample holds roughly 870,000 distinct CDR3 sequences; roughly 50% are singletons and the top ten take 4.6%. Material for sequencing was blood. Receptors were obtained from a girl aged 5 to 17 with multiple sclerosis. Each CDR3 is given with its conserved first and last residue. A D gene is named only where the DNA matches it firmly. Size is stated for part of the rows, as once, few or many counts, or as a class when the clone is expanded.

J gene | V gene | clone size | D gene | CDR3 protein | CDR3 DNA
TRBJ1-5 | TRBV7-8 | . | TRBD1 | CASNREYGGGRGISNQPQHF | TGTGCCAGCAACCGCGAGTATGGCGGTGGCAGGGGGATTAGCAATCAGCCCCAGCATTTT
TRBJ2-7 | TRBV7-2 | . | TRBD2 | CASSPSGLRGIYEQYF | TGTGCCAGCAGCCCTTCTGGGTTGCGGGGGATCTACGAGCAGTACTTC
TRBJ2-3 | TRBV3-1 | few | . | CASSHGADTQYF | TGTGCCAGCAGCCACGGAGCAGATACGCAGTATTTT
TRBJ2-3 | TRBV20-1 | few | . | CSAEGPTGTDTQYF | TGCAGTGCTGAGGGACCAACAGGGACCGATACGCAGTATTTT
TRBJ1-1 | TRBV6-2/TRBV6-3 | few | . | CASSYSRPNTEAFF | TGTGCCAGCAGTTATTCCAGGCCGAACACTGAAGCTTTCTTT
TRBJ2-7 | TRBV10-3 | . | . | CAISEGAPSSYEQYF | TGTGCCATCAGTGAGGGGGCACCAAGCTCCTACGAGCAGTACTTC
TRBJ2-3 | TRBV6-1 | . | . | CASRIPLDADTQYF | TGTGCCAGCAGGATACCACTAGACGCAGATACGCAGTATTTT
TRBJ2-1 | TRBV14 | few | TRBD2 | CASSHRTSTSGRNEQFF | TGTGCCAGCAGCCACCGAACGAGTACTAGCGGGAGGAATGAGCAGTTCTTC
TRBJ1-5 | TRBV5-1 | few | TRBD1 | CASSLGDSQPQHF | TGCGCCAGCAGCTTGGGGGACAGTCAGCCCCAGCATTTT
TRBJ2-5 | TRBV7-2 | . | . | CASSPTPGDYGQETQYF | TGTGCCAGCAGCCCAACTCCAGGGGATTACGGCCAAGAGACCCAGTACTTC
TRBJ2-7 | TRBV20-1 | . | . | CSAGDSSSREQYF | TGCAGTGCTGGGGACTCCTCTAGCCGCGAGCAGTACTTC
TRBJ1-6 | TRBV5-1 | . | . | CASSPSVMSSTIGNSPLHF | TGCGCCAGCAGCCCGAGCGTTATGTCTTCGACCATCGGTAATTCACCCCTCCACTTT
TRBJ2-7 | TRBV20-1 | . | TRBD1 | CSATRDRAYEQYF | TGCAGTGCTACCCGGGACAGGGCCTACGAGCAGTACTTC
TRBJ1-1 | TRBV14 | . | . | CASSQVTGRTEAFF | TGTGCCAGCAGCCAAGTGACAGGTCGCACTGAAGCTTTCTTT
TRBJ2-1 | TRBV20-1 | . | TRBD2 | CSARDPSGRSYNEQFF | TGCAGTGCTAGAGATCCAAGCGGGAGGTCCTACAATGAGCAGTTCTTC
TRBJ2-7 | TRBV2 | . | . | CASSRGVVYEQYF | TGTGCCAGCTCTCGCGGCGTAGTCTACGAGCAGTACTTC
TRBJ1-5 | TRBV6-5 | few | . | CASSYRQGGQPQHF | TGTGCCAGCAGTTACCGTCAGGGTGGGCAGCCCCAGCATTTT
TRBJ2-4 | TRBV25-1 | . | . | CASSDGDIQYF | TGTGCCAGCAGTGATGGAGACATTCAGTACTTC
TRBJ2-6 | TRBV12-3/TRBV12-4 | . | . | CASTYGQPSNVLTF | TGTGCCAGCACCTACGGGCAGCCTTCCAACGTCCTGACTTTC
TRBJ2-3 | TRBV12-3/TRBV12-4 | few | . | CASSLNQGGFTDTQYF | TGTGCCAGCAGTTTAAACCAGGGTGGATTCACAGATACGCAGTATTTT
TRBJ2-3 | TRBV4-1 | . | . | CASSLRPDADTQYF | TGCGCCAGCAGCCTTCGACCGGACGCAGATACGCAGTATTTT
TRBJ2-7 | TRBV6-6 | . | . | CASSHPQGSTLGEQYF | TGTGCCAGCAGCCACCCCCAGGGGTCCACCCTGGGAGAGCAGTACTTC
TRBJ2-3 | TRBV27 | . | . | CASSKLVTSTDTQYF | TGTGCCAGCAGTAAACTGGTAACTAGCACAGATACGCAGTATTTT
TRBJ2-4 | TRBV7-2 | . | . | CASGPGGAKNIQYF | TGTGCCAGCGGGCCTGGTGGAGCCAAAAACATTCAGTACTTC
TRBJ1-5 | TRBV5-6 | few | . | CASSAGRDQPQHF | TGTGCCAGCAGCGCCGGCAGGGATCAGCCCCAGCATTTT
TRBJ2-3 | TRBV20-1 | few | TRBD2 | CSAPLAGGTDTQYF | TGCAGTGCTCCTTTAGCGGGAGGGACGGATACGCAGTATTTT
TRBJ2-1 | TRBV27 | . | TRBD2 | CASSKGTSGRSSYNEQFF | TGTGCCAGCAGTAAGGGGACTAGCGGGAGGTCGTCATACAATGAGCAGTTCTTC
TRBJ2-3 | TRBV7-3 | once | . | CASSLYRSFTDTQYF | TGTGCCAGCAGCTTATACCGGTCTTTCACAGATACGCAGTATTTT
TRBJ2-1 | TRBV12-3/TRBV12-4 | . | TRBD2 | CASSTTSESSYNEQFF | TGTGCCAGCAGCACTACTAGCGAAAGCTCCTACAATGAGCAGTTCTTC
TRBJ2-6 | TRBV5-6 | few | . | CASSRGNSGANVLTF | TGTGCCAGCAGCAGAGGGAATTCTGGGGCCAACGTCCTGACTTTC
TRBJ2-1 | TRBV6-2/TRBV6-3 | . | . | CASSYDSARSLYNEQFF | TGTGCCAGCAGTTACGATTCTGCGAGGTCCCTCTACAATGAGCAGTTCTTC
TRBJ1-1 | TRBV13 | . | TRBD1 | CASSPWGTVFSSTEAFF | TGTGCCAGCAGCCCGTGGGGGACAGTCTTTAGTTCCACTGAAGCTTTCTTT
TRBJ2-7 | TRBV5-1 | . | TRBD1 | CASSLGRTGQGIEQYF | TGCGCCAGCAGCTTGGGAAGGACGGGACAGGGGATCGAGCAGTACTTC
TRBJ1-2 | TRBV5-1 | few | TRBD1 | CASNLDGQGGRGYTF | TGCGCCAGCAACCTTGATGGACAGGGCGGACGGGGCTACACCTTC
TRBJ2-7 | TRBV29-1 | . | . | CSVAWQVKLSYEQYF | TGCAGCGTTGCATGGCAGGTTAAGCTCAGCTACGAGCAGTACTTC
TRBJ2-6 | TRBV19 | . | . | CASSMIQGSGANVLTF | TGTGCCAGTAGTATGATACAGGGATCTGGGGCCAACGTCCTGACTTTC
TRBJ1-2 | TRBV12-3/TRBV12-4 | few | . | CASSLAVSYDYGYTF | TGTGCCAGCAGTTTAGCAGTCAGTTACGACTATGGCTACACCTTC
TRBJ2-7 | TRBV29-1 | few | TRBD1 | CSVPFWTGKSYEQYF | TGCAGCGTCCCATTTTGGACAGGGAAATCCTACGAGCAGTACTTC
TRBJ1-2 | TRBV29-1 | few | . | CSASGFYGYTF | TGCAGCGCTTCGGGGTTTTATGGCTACACCTTC
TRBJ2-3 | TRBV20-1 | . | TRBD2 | CSASWLAGGTDTQYF | TGCAGTGCTAGTTGGCTAGCGGGAGGTACAGATACGCAGTATTTT
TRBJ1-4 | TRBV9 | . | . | CASSAGLTPEKLFF | TGTGCCAGCAGCGCAGGACTAACTCCCGAAAAACTGTTTTTT
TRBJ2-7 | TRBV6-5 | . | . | CASSSDRRYEQYF | TGTGCCAGCAGTTCGGACAGACGATACGAGCAGTACTTC
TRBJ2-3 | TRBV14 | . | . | CASSQDLLNTDTQYF | TGTGCCAGCAGCCAAGATTTACTCAACACAGATACGCAGTATTTT
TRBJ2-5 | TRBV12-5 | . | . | CASGLPEETQYF | TGTGCTAGTGGTTTGCCCGAAGAGACCCAGTACTTC
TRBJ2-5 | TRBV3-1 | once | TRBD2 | CASSQGLAAAIRETQYF | TGTGCCAGCAGCCAAGGCCTAGCGGCGGCTATAAGAGAGACCCAGTACTTC
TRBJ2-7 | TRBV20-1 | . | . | CSARPLPVPHEQYF | TGCAGTGCTAGACCCCTACCCGTCCCCCACGAGCAGTACTTC
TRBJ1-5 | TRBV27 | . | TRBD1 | CASSLSGQGIGQPQHF | TGTGCCAGCAGTTTATCGGGACAGGGGATCGGTCAGCCCCAGCATTTT
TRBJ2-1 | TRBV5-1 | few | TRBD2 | CASSLAGLAGGYEQFF | TGCGCCAGCAGCTTGGCTGGACTAGCGGGAGGCTATGAGCAGTTCTTC
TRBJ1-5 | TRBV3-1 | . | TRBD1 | CASSRRGTGFNQPQHF | TGTGCCAGCAGCAGACGGGGGACAGGGTTCAATCAGCCCCAGCATTTT
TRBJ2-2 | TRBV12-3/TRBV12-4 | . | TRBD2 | CTSSSPSGLAGGGELFF | TGTACCAGCAGTTCCCCCTCCGGACTAGCGGGGGGCGGGGAGCTGTTTTTT
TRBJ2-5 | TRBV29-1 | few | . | CSANEGQETQYF | TGCAGCGCCAACGAGGGGCAAGAGACCCAGTACTTC
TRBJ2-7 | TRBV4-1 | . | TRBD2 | CASSQDASAGGNEQYF | TGCGCCAGCAGCCAAGACGCATCGGCGGGAGGGAACGAGCAGTACTTC